This T cell receptor (beta chain) was recovered during a study of cytomegalovirus exposure and HLA in healthy donors. Overall study findings and caveats: The authors later found HLA-associated TCR beta chains more clonally expanded than equally common others.

It was with 60 Vbeta and 13 Jbeta primers that the PCR ran. Here immunoSEQ multiplex PCR was the method, and the copy in TCRdb shows in-frame clones only, minus some. The sample lists about 160,000 clones; 85% were seen once. As regards this clone: Its antigen is currently unknown.

Germline V gene lookup returns CDR1 MNHNS and CDR2 SASEGT. The CDR3 sequence is 15 residues long. The V and J ends lost 2 bases and 4 bases, in that order; junction bases with no gene match: 7. The chain recombines TRBV6-1 with TRBJ1-2, with 7 nucleotides matching TRBD1. The specimen sequenced was PBMCs. The TCR originated in a boy aged 2 to 10 in good health and CMV-seronegative. The CDR3 DNA sequence: TGTGCCAGCAGTGAAAGGCACAGGGGCTCCTATGGCTACACCTTC. This codes for CASSERHRGSYGYTF.